These 16 T cell receptor beta chains were sequenced from one sample in a study of blood T cells in healthy people across ages (dated by TCRdb to 2014 to 2015). Library preparation was by 5' RACE. The reads were generated on an Illumina HiSeq 2500. The second PCR ran for roughly 7 to 11 cycles and used a J-beta primer mix along with a sample-barcoded 5' primer. TCRdb passed the public sequencing reads through fastp at Q25 and MiXCR, retaining productive beta sequences. Entries are consolidated by CDR3 protein sequence, retaining the most common genes and DNA. This sample holds 700,000 or so distinct CDR3 sequences; 40% to 45% were observed only once. The ten largest clones capture roughly 30% of the sample. Sequenced: blood. All receptors derive from a man older than 75 in good health.

The rearrangement uses TRBV5-1 and TRBJ1-6; D perhaps matches TRBD1 (5 bases). With 0 bases removed from V and 10 bases from J, the gap between germline ends came to 17 bases. This CDR3 is built from 16 residues. Germline lookup yields CDR1 SGHRS and CDR2 YFSETQ. The CDR3: CASSLGSALKGSPLHF. CDR3 coding DNA: TGCGCCAGCAGCTTGGGGAGCGCGTTGAAGGGGTCACCCCTCCACTTT.

The table lists this clonotype with a count of one. V is TRBV7-8 and J is TRBJ1-2, with TRBD1 as a possible D gene (6 bases). There are 14 residues in the CDR3. Between the trimmed V and J ends, which lost 2 bases and 7 bases, there was a span of 14 bases. CDR1 SGHVS and CDR2 FQNEAQ come from the germline V gene. The CDR3 nucleotides read TGTGCCAGCAGCTTAACGGAGGGACAAACTGGCTACACCTTC. It yields the protein CASSLTEGQTGYTF.

The rearrangement uses TRBV25-1 and TRBJ1-5, with a weak D call TRBD1 (6 bases). The germline gives CDR1 MGHDK, CDR2 SYGVNS. The CDR3 is 13 residues long. V dropped 11 bases and J dropped 9 bases, with 20 bases sitting between them. CDR3 sequence: CASQGWGAGPQHF. In DNA, the CDR3 is TGTGCCTCTCAGGGTTGGGGGGCCGGGCCCCAGCATTTT.

This clonotype was found a few times. The V call is TRBV4-1, the J call TRBJ2-1, with D maybe TRBD1 (6 bases). Per germline, CDR1 MGHRA and CDR2 YSYEKL. V shed 1 base and J shed 9 bases, with 7 bases lying between them. The CDR3 sequence is 12 residues long. CDR3 amino acids: CASSQAGVEQFF. The CDR3 DNA reads TGCGCCAGCAGCCAAGCAGGGGTTGAGCAGTTCTTC.

This clonotype was counted a few times. V and J are TRBV5-1 and TRBJ2-7; tentative D call: TRBD1 (5 bases). The germline V and J ends were trimmed by 6 bases and 3 bases, with 22 bases remaining between them. CDR3 length equals 16 residues. The V gene's germline CDR1 is SGHRS and CDR2 YFSETQ. Here the CDR3 reads CASTLTAGAESYEQYF. The CDR3 DNA reads as TGCGCCAGCACCTTAACGGCTGGGGCGGAGAGCTACGAGCAGTACTTC.

This clonotype came up a few times. J is TRBJ2-1 and V is TRBV21-1; TRBD2 reflects the table's D call only, with no check against the DNA. TRBV21-1 is designated a pseudogene. This CDR3 is 16 amino acids long. The CDR3 nucleotides read TGTGCCAGCACCCAAAGGAGCGGGAGAGGGTACAATGAGCAGTTCTTC. Its translation is CASTQRSGRGYNEQFF.

The CDR3 nucleotides read TGTGCCAGCTCTGTCGCAGGGGCAACTAATGAAAAACTGTTTTTT. Its translation: CASSVAGATNEKLFF. This chain uses TRBV9 with TRBJ1-4, with D perhaps TRBD1 (6 bases). CDR3 length equals 15 residues. Per the germline V gene, CDR1 is SGDLS and CDR2 is YYNGEE. V was shortened by 7 bases and J by 0 bases, with 13 bases between the two germline ends.

The chain recombines TRBV19 with TRBJ1-4, with 7 nucleotides matching TRBD1. V lost 4 bases, J lost 5 bases, and 7 bases stayed unmatched. The CDR3 consists of 15 residues. Germline V lookup: CDR1 LNHDA, CDR2 SQIVND (reference sequence). CDR3 sequence (DNA): TGTGCCAGTAGTACGCCTCGGGACAGAAATGAAAAACTGTTTTTT. This encodes CASSTPRDRNEKLFF.

This chain links TRBV12-3 or TRBV12-4 with TRBJ2-1; possible D gene TRBD2, 6 bases. The CDR3 loop spans 14 amino acids. V dropped 7 bases and J dropped 6 bases, with 16 bases sitting between them. The CDR3: CASTPGGRANEQFF. The CDR3 region has the DNA TGTGCCAGCACCCCAGGAGGGAGAGCCAATGAGCAGTTCTTC.

The V and J genes are TRBV20-1 and TRBJ1-1; possibly TRBD1 for D (6 bases). Germline V gene data show CDR1 as DFQATT and CDR2 as SNEGSKA (reference sequence). This CDR3 spans 11 amino acids. The CDR3 nucleotides read TGCAGCTGGGACACCAACACTGAAGCTTTCTTT. It encodes CSWDTNTEAFF.

Regarding this clonotype: A much larger clone sits a single nucleotide away, making a read error possible. V gene TRBV12-3 or TRBV12-4 combines with J gene TRBJ2-5, with D possibly being TRBD1 (7 bases). The CDR3 has 17 residues. V lost 5 bases to trimming and J lost 2 bases, with 21 bases between them. CDR3 sequence reads: CASSLASRGAQQETQYF. CDR3 DNA: TGTGCCAGCAGTCTTGCTAGCAGGGGGGCGCAACAAGAGACCCAGTACTTC.

In its sample, this clonotype was seen a few times. This chain connects TRBV27 to TRBJ2-3; the match to TRBD1 covers 7 bases. From germline, CDR1 is MNHEY and CDR2 SMNVEV (reference sequence). Losses at the gene ends were 10 bases for V and 0 bases for J; bases not matched to a gene: 10. The CDR3 has 15 amino acids. The CDR3 nucleotides read TGTGCCACCGGTCTAGGGACAGCTAGCACAGATACGCAGTATTTT. As protein: CATGLGTASTDTQYF.

The rearrangement links TRBV20-1 to TRBJ2-7; D is possibly TRBD1 or TRBD2 (5 bases each). The germline V gene has CDR1 DFQATT and CDR2 SNEGSKA (reference sequence). V lost 3 bases, J lost 0 bases, and 9 bases lay in between. The length of the CDR3 is 13 residues. CDR3 sequence: CSARGDASYEQYF. Written as DNA, the CDR3 is TGCAGTGCTAGGGGGGACGCCTCCTACGAGCAGTACTTC.

This chain uses TRBV7-9 with TRBJ2-7; 9 bases fit TRBD1. Losses at the gene ends were 5 bases for V and 6 bases for J; bases not matched to a gene: 14. The V gene's germline CDR1 is SEHNR and CDR2 FQNEAQ (reference sequence). This CDR3 has 16 amino acids. The CDR3: CASSLLKTGGAGEQYF. The DNA of the CDR3 is TGTGCCAGCAGCCTCTTAAAGACAGGGGGTGCGGGCGAGCAGTACTTC.

The chain joins TRBV5-5 to TRBJ1-2; 11 nucleotides align to TRBD1. The V segment lost 3 bases and the J segment 8 bases; nucleotides outside the gene matches: 9. This CDR3 comprises 15 residues. Germline CDR1 reads SGHKS; CDR2 reads YYEKEE (reference sequence). Written as DNA, the CDR3 is TGTGCCAGCAGCTCAATCGGGACAGGGGGAAGAGGCTACACCTTC. Translating gives CASSSIGTGGRGYTF.

The chain combines TRBV21-1 with TRBJ2-3; the D call in the table, TRBD2, was not verified against the DNA. TRBV21-1 is a documented pseudogene. The CDR3 covers 21 residues. The CDR3 DNA follows: TGTGCCAGCAGCAGCCGACTAGTGGGGGGCCCTTCCACTGAGAGCACAGATACGCAGTATTTT. It codes for CASSSRLVGGPSTESTDTQYF.